This T cell receptor (beta chain) came from a study of regulatory T cells in long-lasting Graves disease. A note on this clonotype: No antigen is known for it.

General study results and limits: Rather than thyroid tissue, only peripheral blood underwent study.

Described time point: newly diagnosed GD, antithyroid drugs for less than 3 months. PBMC RNA served as the TCR library source. Combining iRepertoire HTBI primers with Arm-PCR of CDR3 regions, the authors built TCR beta libraries. TCRdb ran MiXCR on the multiplex PCR reads and lists one entry per CDR3 protein. The top ten clones hold approximately 15% of a sample with 350,000 to 500,000 distinct CDR3 sequences, 11% to 15% of them seen once. Another study also made use of these data, one on T cells in Graves' hyperthyroidism and ophthalmopathy. That source reports: Most thyroid clonotypes expanded above 0.001 were also detected in blood.

This TCR came from a woman aged 45 to 65 with Graves disease. Sequences were derived from peripheral blood mononuclear cells (PBMCs), sampled at new diagnosis, from a patient treated with antithyroid drugs.

The CDR3 loop reads CASSTPRTANTEAFF. In nucleotides, the CDR3 is TGTGCCAGTAGTACTCCGAGGACGGCGAACACTGAAGCTTTCTTT. The chain is built from TRBV19 and TRBJ1-1; D ambiguous. The CDR3 is 15 residues long. Germline V gives CDR1 LNHDA, CDR2 SQIVND (reference sequence). The V and J ends lost 4 bases and 1 base respectively, with 13 bases between them. The complete variable domain, with remaining parts taken from reference TRBV19 and TRBJ1-1, reads DGGITQSPKYLFRKEGQNVTLSCEQNLNHDAMYWYRQDPGQGLRLIYYSQIVNDFQKGDIAEGYSVSREKKESFPLTVTSAQKNPTAFYLCASSTPRTANTEAFFGQGTRLTVV.